This record concerns one T cell receptor beta chain sequence. Antigen: not known. This sample is drawn from a study of cytomegalovirus exposure and HLA in healthy donors. Study-wide results and caveats: Associated with cytomegalovirus, according to the listing, were 150 to 200 TCR beta chains.

Here immunoSEQ multiplex PCR was the method, and the copy in TCRdb shows in-frame clones only, minus some. In the table there are about 200,000 clones, over 80% of which are singletons. The length of the CDR3 is 17 residues. V trimming: 0 bases; J trimming: 2 bases; junction bases outside the gene matches: 7. Per germline, CDR1 MNHEY and CDR2 SMNVEV (reference sequence). The chain employs TRBV27 and TRBJ1-5; 7 nucleotides match TRBD1. This sequence was found in a woman aged 18-30 years in good health and CMV-seronegative. Sample: PBMCs. CDR3 DNA: TGTGCCAGCAGTTTATCCGGGACAGCGGGGGGCAATCAGCCCCAGCATTTT. Its translation: CASSLSGTAGGNQPQHF.